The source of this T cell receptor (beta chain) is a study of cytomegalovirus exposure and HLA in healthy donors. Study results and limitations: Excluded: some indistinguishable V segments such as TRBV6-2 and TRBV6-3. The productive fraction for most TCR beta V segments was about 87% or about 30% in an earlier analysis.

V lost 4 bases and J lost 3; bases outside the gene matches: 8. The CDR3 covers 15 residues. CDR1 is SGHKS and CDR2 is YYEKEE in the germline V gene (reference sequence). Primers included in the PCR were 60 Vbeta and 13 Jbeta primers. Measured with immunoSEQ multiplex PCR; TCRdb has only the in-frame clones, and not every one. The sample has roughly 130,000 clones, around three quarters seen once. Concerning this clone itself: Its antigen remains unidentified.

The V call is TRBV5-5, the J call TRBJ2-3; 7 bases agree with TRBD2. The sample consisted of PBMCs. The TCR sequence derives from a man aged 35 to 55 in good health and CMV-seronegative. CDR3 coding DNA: TGTGCCAGCAGCCCGCGGGGGATTAGGACAGATACGCAGTATTTT. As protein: CASSPRGIRTDTQYF.